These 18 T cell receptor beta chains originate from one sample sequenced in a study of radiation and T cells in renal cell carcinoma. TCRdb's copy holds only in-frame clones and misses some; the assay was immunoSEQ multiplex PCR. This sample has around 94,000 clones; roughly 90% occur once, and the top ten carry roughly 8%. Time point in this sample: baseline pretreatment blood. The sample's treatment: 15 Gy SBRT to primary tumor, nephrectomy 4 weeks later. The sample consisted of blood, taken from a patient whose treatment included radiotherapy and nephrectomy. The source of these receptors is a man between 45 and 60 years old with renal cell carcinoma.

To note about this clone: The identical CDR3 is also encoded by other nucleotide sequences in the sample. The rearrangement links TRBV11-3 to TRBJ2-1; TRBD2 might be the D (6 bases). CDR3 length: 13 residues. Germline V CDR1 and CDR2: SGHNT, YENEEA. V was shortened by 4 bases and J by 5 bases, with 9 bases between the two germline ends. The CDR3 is CASSSSGHNEQFF. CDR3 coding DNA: TGTGCCAGCAGCTCAAGCGGGCACAATGAGCAGTTCTTC.

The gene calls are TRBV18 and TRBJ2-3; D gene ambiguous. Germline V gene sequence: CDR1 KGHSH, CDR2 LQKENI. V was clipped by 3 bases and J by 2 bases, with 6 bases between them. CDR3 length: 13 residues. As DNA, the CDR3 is TGTGCCAGCTCACCCCTGGACACAGATACGCAGTATTTT. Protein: CASSPLDTDTQYF.

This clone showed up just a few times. CDR3 loop: CASKVGGNANEKLFF. The CDR3 DNA is TGTGCCAGCAAGGTTGGAGGGAACGCTAATGAAAAACTGTTTTTT. The V and J genes are TRBV2 and TRBJ1-4; D remains unclear. Germline lookup yields CDR1 SNHLY and CDR2 FYNNEI. This CDR3 has 15 amino acids. V lost 7 bases to trimming and J lost 3 bases, with 15 bases between them. Complete variable domain (other parts from reference TRBV2 and TRBJ1-4): EPEVTQTPSHQVTQMGQEVILRCVPISNHLYFYWYRQILGQKVEFLVSFYNNEISEKSEIFDDQFSVERPDGSNFTLKIRSTKLEDSAMYFCASKVGGNANEKLFFGSGTQLSVL.

CDR3 sequence reads: CASSQEWGSGNTIYF. DNA of the CDR3: TGTGCCAGCAGCCAAGAATGGGGTTCCGGAAACACCATATATTTT. The chain employs TRBV14 and TRBJ1-3; D is uncertain. The CDR3 extends over 15 amino acids. The V gene's germline CDR1 is SGHDN and CDR2 FVKESK. V was shortened by 0 bases and J by 4 bases, with 10 bases between the two germline ends.

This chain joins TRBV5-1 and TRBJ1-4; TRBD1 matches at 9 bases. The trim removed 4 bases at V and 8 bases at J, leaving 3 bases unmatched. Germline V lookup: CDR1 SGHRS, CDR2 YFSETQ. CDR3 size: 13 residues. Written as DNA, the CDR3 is TGCGCCAGCAGCGAGACAGGGGGAGAAAAACTGTTTTTT. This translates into CASSETGGEKLFF.

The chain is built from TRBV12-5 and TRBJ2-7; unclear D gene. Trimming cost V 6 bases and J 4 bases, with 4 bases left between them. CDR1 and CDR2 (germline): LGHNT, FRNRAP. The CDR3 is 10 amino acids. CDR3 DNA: TGTGCTAGTGGGGATTACGAGCAGTACTTC. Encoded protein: CASGDYEQYF.

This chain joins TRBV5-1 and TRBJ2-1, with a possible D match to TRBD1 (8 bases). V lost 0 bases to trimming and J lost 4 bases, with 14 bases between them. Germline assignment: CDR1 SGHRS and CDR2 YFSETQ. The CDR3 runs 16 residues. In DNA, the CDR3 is TGCGCCAGCAGCTTGGGTGACAGGGGAGGGTACAATGAGCAGTTCTTC. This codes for CASSLGDRGGYNEQFF. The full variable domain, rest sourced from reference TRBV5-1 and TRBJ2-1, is KAGVTQTPRYLIKTRGQQVTLSCSPISGHRSVSWYQQTPGQGLQFLFEYFSETQRNKGNFPGRFSGRQFSNSRSEMNVSTLELGDSALYLCASSLGDRGGYNEQFFGPGTRLTVL.

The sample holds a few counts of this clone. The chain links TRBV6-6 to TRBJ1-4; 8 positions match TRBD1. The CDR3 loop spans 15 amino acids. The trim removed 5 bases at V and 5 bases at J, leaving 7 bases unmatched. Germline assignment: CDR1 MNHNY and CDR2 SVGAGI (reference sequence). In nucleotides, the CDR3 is TGTGCCAGCAGTAAAGAGACAGGGGAGAATGAAAAACTGTTTTTT. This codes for CASSKETGENEKLFF.

The CDR3 nucleotides read TGTGCCAGCAGTCTGGACAGGGCTTCTGGGGCCAACGTCCTGACTTTC. Amino acid sequence: CASSLDRASGANVLTF. This chain uses TRBV27 with TRBJ2-6; 8 nucleotides match TRBD1. Germline V gives CDR1 MNHEY, CDR2 SMNVEV (reference sequence). The CDR3 spans 16 residues. V gave up 5 bases and J gave up 1 base; unmatched junction bases: 4. Combining the CDR3 with reference TRBV27 and TRBJ2-6 gives the whole variable domain EAQVTQNPRYLITVTGKKLTVTCSQNMNHEYMSWYRQDPGLGLRQIYYSMNVEVTDKGDVPEGYKVSRKEKRNFPLILESPSPNQTSLYFCASSLDRASGANVLTFGAGSRLTVL.

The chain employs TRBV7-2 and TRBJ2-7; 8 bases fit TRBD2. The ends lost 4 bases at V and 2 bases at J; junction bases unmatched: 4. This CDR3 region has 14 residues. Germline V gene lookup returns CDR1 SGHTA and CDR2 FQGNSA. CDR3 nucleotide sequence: TGTGCCAGCAGCTGGGGGCGGGGGGCCTACGAGCAGTACTTC. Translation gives CASSWGRGAYEQYF.

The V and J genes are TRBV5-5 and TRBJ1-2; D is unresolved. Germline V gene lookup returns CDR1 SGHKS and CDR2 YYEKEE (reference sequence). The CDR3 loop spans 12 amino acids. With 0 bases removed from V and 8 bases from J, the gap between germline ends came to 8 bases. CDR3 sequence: CASSLVGNGYTF. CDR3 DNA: TGTGCCAGCAGCTTGGTTGGGAACGGCTACACCTTC.

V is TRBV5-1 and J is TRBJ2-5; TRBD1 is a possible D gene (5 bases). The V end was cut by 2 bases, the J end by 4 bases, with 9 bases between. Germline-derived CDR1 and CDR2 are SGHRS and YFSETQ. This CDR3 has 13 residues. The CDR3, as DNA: TGCGCCAGCAGCTTTAGGGGAACAGAGACCCAGTACTTC. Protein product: CASSFRGTETQYF.

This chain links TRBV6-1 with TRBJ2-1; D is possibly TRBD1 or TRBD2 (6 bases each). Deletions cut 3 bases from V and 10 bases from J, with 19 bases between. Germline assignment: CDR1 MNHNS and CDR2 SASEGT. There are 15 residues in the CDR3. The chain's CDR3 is CASSEGQLAMGEQFF. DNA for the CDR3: TGTGCCAGCAGTGAGGGACAACTAGCTATGGGGGAGCAGTTCTTC.

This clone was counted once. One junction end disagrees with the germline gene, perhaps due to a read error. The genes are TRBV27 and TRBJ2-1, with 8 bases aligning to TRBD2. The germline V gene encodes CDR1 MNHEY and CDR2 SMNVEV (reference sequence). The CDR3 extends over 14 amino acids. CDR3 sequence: CASRAGVNYNAQFF. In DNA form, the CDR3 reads TGTGCCAGCAGAGCGGGAGTAAATTACAATGCGCAGTTCTTC.

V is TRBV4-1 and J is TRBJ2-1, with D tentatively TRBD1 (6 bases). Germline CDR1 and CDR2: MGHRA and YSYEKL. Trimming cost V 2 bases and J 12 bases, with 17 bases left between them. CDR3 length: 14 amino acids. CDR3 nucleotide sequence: TGCGCCAGCAGCCAACTGGGGGCCGGGTCGGGGCAGTTCTTC. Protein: CASSQLGAGSGQFF.

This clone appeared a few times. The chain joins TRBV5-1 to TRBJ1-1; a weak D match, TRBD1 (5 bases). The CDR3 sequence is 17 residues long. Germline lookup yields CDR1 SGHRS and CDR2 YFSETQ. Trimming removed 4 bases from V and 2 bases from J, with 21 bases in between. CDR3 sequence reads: CASSPGRIGTSNTEAFF. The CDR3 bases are TGCGCCAGCAGCCCCGGACGCATCGGGACGAGTAACACTGAAGCTTTCTTT.

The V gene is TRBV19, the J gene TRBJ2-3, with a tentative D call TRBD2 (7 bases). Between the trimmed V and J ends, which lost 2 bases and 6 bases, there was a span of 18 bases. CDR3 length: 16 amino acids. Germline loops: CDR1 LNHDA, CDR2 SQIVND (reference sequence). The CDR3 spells CASSIWGGGVMDTQYF. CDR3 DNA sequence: TGTGCCAGTAGTATATGGGGAGGGGGGGTGATGGATACGCAGTATTTT. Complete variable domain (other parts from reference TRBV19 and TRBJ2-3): DGGITQSPKYLFRKEGQNVTLSCEQNLNHDAMYWYRQDPGQGLRLIYYSQIVNDFQKGDIAEGYSVSREKKESFPLTVTSAQKNPTAFYLCASSIWGGGVMDTQYFGPGTRLTVL.

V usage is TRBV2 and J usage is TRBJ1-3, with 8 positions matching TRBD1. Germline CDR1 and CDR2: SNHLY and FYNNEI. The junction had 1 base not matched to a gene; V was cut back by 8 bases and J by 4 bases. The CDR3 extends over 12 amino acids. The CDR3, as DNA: TGTGCCAGCCACAGGGGGGGAAACACCATATATTTT. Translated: CASHRGGNTIYF.